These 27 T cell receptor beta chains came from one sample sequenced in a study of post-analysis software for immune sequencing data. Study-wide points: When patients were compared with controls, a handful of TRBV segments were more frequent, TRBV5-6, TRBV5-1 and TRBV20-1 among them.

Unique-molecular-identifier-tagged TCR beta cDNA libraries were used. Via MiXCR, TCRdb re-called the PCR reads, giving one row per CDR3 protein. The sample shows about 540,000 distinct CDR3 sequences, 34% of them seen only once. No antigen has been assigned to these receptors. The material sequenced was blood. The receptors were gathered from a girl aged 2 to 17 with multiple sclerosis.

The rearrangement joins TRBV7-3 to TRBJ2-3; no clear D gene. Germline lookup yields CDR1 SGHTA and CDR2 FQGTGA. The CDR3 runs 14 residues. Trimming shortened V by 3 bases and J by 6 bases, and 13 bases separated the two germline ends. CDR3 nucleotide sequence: TGTGCCAGCAGCTTTGGACCATCCGCGGATACGCAGTATTTT. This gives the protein CASSFGPSADTQYF.

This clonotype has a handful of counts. CDR3 sequence (DNA): TGCAGTGCTGGAAACAATCGTCCTAGCACAGATACGCAGTATTTT. This codes for CSAGNNRPSTDTQYF. The rearrangement uses TRBV20-1 and TRBJ2-3; D unclear. Trimming took off 5 bases at V and 0 bases at J, with 15 bases between the two ends. In germline, CDR1 is DFQATT, CDR2 SNEGSKA (reference sequence). The CDR3 totals 15 residues.

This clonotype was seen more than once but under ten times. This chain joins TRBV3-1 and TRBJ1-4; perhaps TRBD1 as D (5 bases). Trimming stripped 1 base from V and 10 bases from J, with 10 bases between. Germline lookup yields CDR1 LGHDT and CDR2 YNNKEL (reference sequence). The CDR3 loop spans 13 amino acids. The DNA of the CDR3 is TGTGCCAGCAGCCAAGGGGACGGAAGAAAACTGTTTTTT. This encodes CASSQGDGRKLFF.

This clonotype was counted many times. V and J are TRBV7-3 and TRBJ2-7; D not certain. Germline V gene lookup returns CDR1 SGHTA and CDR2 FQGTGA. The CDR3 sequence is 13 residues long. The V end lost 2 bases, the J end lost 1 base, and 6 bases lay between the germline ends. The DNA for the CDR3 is TGTGCCAGCAGCTTAGGGGTTTCCTACGAGCAGTACTTC. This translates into CASSLGVSYEQYF.

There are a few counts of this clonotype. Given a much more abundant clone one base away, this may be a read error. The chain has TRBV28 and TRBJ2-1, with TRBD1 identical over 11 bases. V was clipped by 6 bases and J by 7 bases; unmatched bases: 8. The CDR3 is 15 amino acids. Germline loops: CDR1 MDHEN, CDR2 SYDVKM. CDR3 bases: TGTGCCAGCAGCGAAGCCGGGACAGGGGGTAATGAGCAGTTCTTC. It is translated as CASSEAGTGGNEQFF.

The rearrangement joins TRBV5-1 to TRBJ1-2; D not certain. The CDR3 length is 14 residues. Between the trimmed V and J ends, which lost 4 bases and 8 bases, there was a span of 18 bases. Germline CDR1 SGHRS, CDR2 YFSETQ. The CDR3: CASSEDVFRWGYTF. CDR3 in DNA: TGCGCCAGCAGCGAGGACGTATTTCGCTGGGGCTACACCTTC.

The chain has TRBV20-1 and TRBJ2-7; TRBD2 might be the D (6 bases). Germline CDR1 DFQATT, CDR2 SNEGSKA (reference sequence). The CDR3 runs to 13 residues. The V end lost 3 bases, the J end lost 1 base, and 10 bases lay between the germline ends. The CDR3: CSARGGYSYEQYF. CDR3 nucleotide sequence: TGCAGTGCTAGGGGGGGATATTCCTACGAGCAGTACTTC.

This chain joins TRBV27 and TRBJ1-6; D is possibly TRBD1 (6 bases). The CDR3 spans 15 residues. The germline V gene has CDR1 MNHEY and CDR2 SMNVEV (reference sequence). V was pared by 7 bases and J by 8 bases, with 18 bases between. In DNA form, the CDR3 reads TGTGCCAGCAAACGGACAGCATCTGGGGATTCACCCCTCCACTTT. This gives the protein CASKRTASGDSPLHF.

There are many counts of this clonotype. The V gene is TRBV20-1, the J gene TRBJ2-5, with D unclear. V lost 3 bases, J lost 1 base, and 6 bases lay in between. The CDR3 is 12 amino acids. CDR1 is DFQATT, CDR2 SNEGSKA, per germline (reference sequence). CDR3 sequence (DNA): TGCAGTGCTAGGTCAGTCCAAGAGACCCAGTACTTC. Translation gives CSARSVQETQYF.

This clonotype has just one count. CDR3 in amino acids: CASRTSNTEAFF. DNA of the CDR3: TGTGCCAGCAGAACCTCTAACACTGAAGCTTTCTTT. V gene TRBV28 combines with J gene TRBJ1-1; D unclear. The CDR3 has 12 residues. Trimming pared 6 bases from V and 2 bases from J, leaving 7 bases between. In germline, CDR1 is MDHEN, CDR2 SYDVKM.

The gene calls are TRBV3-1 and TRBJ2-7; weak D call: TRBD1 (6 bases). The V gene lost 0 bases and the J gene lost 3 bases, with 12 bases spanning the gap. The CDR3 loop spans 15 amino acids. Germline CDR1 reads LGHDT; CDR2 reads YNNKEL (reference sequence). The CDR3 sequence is CASSQDWATGYEQYF. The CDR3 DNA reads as TGTGCCAGCAGCCAAGATTGGGCGACAGGCTACGAGCAGTACTTC.

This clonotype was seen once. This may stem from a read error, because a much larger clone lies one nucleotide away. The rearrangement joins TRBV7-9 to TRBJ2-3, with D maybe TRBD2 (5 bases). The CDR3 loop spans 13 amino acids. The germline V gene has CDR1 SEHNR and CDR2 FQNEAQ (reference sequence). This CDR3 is CVSSLALTDTQYF. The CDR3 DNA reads TGTGTCAGCAGCTTAGCGCTCACAGATACGCAGTATTTT.

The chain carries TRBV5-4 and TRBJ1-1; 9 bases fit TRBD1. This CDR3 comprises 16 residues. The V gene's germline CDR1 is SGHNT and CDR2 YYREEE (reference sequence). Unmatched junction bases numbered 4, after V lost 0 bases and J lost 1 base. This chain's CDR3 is CASSLDRGLRNTEAFF. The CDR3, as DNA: TGTGCCAGCAGCTTGGACAGGGGGCTTAGGAACACTGAAGCTTTCTTT. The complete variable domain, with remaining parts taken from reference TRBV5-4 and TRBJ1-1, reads ETGVTQSPTHLIKTRGQQVTLRCSSQSGHNTVSWYQQALGQGPQFIFQYYREEENGRGNFPPRFSGLQFPNYSSELNVNALELDDSALYLCASSLDRGLRNTEAFFGQGTRLTVV.

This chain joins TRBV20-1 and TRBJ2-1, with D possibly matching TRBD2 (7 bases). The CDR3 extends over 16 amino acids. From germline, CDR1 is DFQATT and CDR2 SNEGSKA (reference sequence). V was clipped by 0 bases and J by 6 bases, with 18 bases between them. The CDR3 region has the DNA TGCAGTGCTAGAGACCCCAAGGGGGGGGCGGGCAATGAGCAGTTCTTC. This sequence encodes CSARDPKGGAGNEQFF.

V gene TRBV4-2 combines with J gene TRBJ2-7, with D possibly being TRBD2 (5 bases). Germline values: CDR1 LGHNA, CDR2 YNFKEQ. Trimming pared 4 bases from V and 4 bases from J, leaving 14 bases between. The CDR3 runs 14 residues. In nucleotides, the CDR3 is TGTGCCAGCAGCCGATCCGGACTCGGGTACGAGCAGTACTTC. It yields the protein CASSRSGLGYEQYF.

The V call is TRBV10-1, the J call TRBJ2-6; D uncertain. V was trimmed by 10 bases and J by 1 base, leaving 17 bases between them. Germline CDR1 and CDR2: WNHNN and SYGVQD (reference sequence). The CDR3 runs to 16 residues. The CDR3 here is CANLLLGWSGANVLTF. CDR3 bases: TGCGCCAACCTCCTCCTCGGGTGGTCTGGGGCCAACGTCCTGACTTTC.

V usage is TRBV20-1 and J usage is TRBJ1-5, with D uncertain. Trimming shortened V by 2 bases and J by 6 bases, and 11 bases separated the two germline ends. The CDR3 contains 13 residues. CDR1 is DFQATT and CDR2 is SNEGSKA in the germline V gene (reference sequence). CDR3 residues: CSARPGYGQPQHF. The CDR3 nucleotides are TGCAGTGCTAGACCCGGTTATGGTCAGCCCCAGCATTTT.

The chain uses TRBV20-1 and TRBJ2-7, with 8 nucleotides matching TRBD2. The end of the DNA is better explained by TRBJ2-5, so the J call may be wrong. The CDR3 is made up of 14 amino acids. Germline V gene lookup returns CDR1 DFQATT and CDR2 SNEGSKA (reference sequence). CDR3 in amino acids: CSASTGGPWETQYF. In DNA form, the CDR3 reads TGCAGTGCTTCAACGGGGGGGCCTTGGGAGACCCAGTACTTC.

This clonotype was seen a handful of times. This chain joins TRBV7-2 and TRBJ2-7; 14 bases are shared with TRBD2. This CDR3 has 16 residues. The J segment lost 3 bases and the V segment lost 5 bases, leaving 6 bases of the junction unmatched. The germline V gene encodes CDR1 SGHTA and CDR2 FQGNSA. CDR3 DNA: TGTGCCAGCAGCAAGGGACTAGCGGGGGCGTTCTACGAGCAGTACTTC. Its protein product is CASSKGLAGAFYEQYF. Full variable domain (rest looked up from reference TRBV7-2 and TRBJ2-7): GAGVSQSPSNKVTEKGKDVELRCDPISGHTALYWYRQSLGQGLEFLIYFQGNSAPDKSGLPSDRFSAERTGGSVSTLTIQRTQQEDSAVYLCASSKGLAGAFYEQYFGPGTRLTVT.

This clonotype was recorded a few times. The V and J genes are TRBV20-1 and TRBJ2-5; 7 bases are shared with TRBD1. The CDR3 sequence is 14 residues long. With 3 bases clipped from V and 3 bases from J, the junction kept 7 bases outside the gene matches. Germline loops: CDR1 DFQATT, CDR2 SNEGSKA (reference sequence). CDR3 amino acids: CSASLQGIEETQYF. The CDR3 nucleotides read TGCAGTGCTAGCCTACAGGGGATTGAAGAGACCCAGTACTTC.

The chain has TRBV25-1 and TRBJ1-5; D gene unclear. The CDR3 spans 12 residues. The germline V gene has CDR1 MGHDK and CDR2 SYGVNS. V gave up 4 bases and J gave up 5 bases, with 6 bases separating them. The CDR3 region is CASSVGHQPQHF. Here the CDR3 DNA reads TGTGCCAGCAGTGTAGGCCATCAGCCCCAGCATTTT.

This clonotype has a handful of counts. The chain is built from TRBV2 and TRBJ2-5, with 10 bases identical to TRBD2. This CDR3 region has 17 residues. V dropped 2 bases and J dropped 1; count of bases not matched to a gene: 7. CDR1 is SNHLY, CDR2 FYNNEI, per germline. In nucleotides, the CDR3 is TGTGCCAGCAGTGAATTCAGGGCTAGCGGGGGCCAAGAGACCCAGTACTTC. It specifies CASSEFRASGGQETQYF.

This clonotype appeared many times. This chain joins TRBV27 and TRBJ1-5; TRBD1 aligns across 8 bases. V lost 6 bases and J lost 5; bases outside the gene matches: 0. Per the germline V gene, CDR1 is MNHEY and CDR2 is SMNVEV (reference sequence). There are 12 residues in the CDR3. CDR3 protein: CASRTGDQPQHF. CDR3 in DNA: TGTGCCAGCAGGACAGGGGATCAGCCCCAGCATTTT.

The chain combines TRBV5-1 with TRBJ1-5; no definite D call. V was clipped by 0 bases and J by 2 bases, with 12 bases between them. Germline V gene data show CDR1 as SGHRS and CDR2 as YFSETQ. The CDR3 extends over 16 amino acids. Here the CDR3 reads CASSLGLGEGNQPQHF. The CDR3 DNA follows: TGCGCCAGCAGCTTGGGCCTGGGCGAAGGCAATCAGCCCCAGCATTTT.

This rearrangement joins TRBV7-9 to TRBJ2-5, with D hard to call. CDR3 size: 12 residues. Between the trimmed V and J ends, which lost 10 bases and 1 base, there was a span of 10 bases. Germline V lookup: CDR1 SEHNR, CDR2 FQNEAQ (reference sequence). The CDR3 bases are TGTGCCACCGGGCTTAGCCAAGAGACCCAGTACTTC. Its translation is CATGLSQETQYF. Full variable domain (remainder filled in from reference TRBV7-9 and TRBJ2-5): DTGVSQNPRHKITKRGQNVTFRCDPISEHNRLYWYRQTLGQGPEFLTYFQNEAQLEKSRLLSDRFSAERPKGSFSTLEIQRTEQGDSAMYLCATGLSQETQYFGPGTRLLVL.

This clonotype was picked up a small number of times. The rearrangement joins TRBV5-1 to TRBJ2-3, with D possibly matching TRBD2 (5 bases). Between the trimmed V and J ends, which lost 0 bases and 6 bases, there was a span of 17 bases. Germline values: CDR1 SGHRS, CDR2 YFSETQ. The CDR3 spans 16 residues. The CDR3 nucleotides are TGCGCCAGCAGCTTGGTCGGGCTAGCCCCGGTGGATACGCAGTATTTT. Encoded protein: CASSLVGLAPVDTQYF.

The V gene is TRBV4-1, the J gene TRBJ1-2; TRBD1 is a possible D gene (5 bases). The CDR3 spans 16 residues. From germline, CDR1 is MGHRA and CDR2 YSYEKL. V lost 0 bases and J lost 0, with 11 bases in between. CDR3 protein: CASSQDSGRANYGYTF. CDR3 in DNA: TGCGCCAGCAGCCAAGATTCGGGCAGGGCTAACTATGGCTACACCTTC.